Listed below are T cell receptor beta chains from one sample, sequenced in a study of cytomegalovirus exposure and HLA in healthy donors. Clones were read by immunoSEQ multiplex PCR, and TCRdb kept only the in-frame ones, dropping some. In the table there are some 88,000 clones, about 63% of which are singletons. Sequencing was carried out using PBMCs. The receptors come from a woman in her twenties or thirties in good health and CMV-seronegative. Both conserved end residues are part of each CDR3. D genes are given only for firm matches.

TRBV5-8,TRBD1,TRBJ1-4,CASSLQGFNEKLFF
TRBV10-3,TRBD2,TRBJ2-2,CAIRTTSGSNTGELFF
TRBV7-8,TRBD2,TRBJ2-2,CASSLIPSGGRTGELFF
TRBV5-1,NA,TRBJ1-3,CASSLDLLLNRNTIYF
TRBV6-6,NA,TRBJ1-1,CASRPRTGRTEAFF
TRBV10-3,NA,TRBJ1-2,CAISVGQGAACTF
TRBV6-6,NA,TRBJ1-1,CASSSQGGNTEAFF
TRBV4-1,NA,TRBJ1-2,CASSQVGNYGYTF
TRBV15,TRBD1,TRBJ1-1,CATSRAGTGSIEAFF
TRBV4-3,NA,TRBJ2-7,CASSQDKGGVFEQYF
TRBV6-6,NA,TRBJ2-7,CASSSTFPGYSYEQYF
TRBV25-1,NA,TRBJ2-3,CASSSSTDTQYF
TRBV7-2,TRBD2,TRBJ2-1,CASSLGLAGASSYNEQFF
TRBV10-3,TRBD1,TRBJ1-1,CAISESSQGGTEAFF
TRBV7-8,TRBD1,TRBJ2-7,CASSLGRGRPYEQYF
TRBV18,TRBD1,TRBJ1-4,CASSPTGGQEKLFF
TRBV6-1,TRBD1,TRBJ2-7,CASSEGTGSSYEQYF
TRBV10-3,NA,TRBJ1-3,CAISGGLSSGNTIYF
TRBV4-1,NA,TRBJ1-1,CASSPSRGRSTEAFF
TRBV19,NA,TRBJ1-6,CASSSKPRAPLHF
TRBV10-1,TRBD1,TRBJ2-3,CASSEIVTGGTDTQYF
TRBV15,NA,TRBJ1-1,CATSREVGRSAKAFF
TRBV5-4,TRBD2,TRBJ2-5,CASSLGPAGGLGEQYF
TRBV6-5,TRBD2,TRBJ2-1,CASSYTGLAGGAKFF
TRBV10-3,TRBD1,TRBJ1-2,CAISERGTGSGYTF
TRBV28,TRBD1,TRBJ2-3,CAGSPTGTGIWDTQYF
TRBV10-3,TRBD2,TRBJ2-5,CAISEVAGGETQYF
TRBV13,TRBD1,TRBJ2-3,CASGTGWGDTQYF
TRBV5-1,NA,TRBJ2-7,CASRKRGKYEQYF
TRBV5-8,NA,TRBJ2-5,CASSLEEVQYF
TRBV7-9,NA,TRBJ1-1,CASSRGSRSYTEAFF
TRBV6-5,NA,TRBJ1-6,CASNGPLNSPLHF
TRBV29-1,NA,TRBJ1-1,CSAKNTEAFF
TRBV4-1,NA,TRBJ2-2,CASSLPTASTGELFF
TRBV5-4,NA,TRBJ2-5,CASSLAGTGETQYF
TRBV30,NA,TRBJ1-2,CAWSRQIFNYGYTF
TRBV27,NA,TRBJ1-6,CASSLQGKVKPLHF
TRBV6-4,TRBD1,TRBJ1-6,CASSGTGNSPLHF
TRBV6-1,NA,TRBJ2-1,CASGTGRGEFF
TRBV7-2,TRBD2,TRBJ2-7,CASSGRTSGVFEQYF
TRBV10-1,NA,TRBJ1-5,CASSPGDTQPQHF
TRBV5-4,NA,TRBJ1-1,CASSLAGRDTEAFF
TRBV6-5,TRBD1,NA,CASSPDRDRDNEQYF
TRBV13,TRBD1,TRBJ2-5,CASSANRGQQETQYF
TRBV5-1,TRBD2,TRBJ2-1,CASSPLRTGLAGADEQFF
TRBV19,TRBD2,TRBJ2-1,CASSNGLVNEQFF